This T cell receptor (beta chain) was identified in a study of regulatory T cells in long-lasting Graves disease. For TCR beta, libraries came from iRepertoire HTBI primers and Arm-PCR of CDR3 regions. From the multiplex PCR reads, TCRdb called clonotypes with MiXCR, one entry per CDR3 protein. Among 310,000 or so distinct CDR3 sequences, 20% to 25% were seen once, and the ten largest hold roughly 56%. Noted time point: persistent/refractory GD, antithyroid drugs over 5 years with positive TRAb. PBMC RNA was the source of the TCR library. American Thyroid Association guidelines served as the basis for diagnosing Graves' disease. The CDR3 has 14 amino acids. Germline V gene lookup returns CDR1 SGHRS and CDR2 YFSETQ. Trimming at V came to 7 bases and at J to 4 bases, leaving 5 bases not matched to a gene. This clonotype has a handful of counts.

The chain links TRBV5-1 to TRBJ2-2; TRBD1 matches 9 bases. The clonotype was recovered from a female donor with Graves disease. Sequences were derived from peripheral blood mononuclear cells (PBMCs), sampled when the disease was refractory, from a patient treated with antithyroid drugs. The CDR3 sequence is CASGTGLGTGELFF. In DNA form, the CDR3 reads TGCGCCAGCGGGACAGGGTTGGGCACCGGGGAGCTGTTTTTT.